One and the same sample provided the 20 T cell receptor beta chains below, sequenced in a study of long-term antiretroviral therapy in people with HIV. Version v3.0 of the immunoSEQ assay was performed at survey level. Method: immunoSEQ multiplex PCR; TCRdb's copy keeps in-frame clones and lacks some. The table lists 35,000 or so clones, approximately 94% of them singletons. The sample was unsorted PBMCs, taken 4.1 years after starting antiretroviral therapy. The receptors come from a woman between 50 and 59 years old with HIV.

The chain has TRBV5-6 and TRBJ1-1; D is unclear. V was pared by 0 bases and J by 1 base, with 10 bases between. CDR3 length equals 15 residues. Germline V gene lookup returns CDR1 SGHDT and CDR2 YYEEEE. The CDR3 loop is CASSLVSGKNTEAFF. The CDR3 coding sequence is TGTGCCAGCAGCTTGGTGTCCGGGAAGAACACTGAAGCTTTCTTT.

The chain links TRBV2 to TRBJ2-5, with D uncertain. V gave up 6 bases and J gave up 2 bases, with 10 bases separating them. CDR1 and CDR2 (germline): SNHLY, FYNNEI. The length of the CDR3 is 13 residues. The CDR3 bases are TGTGCCAGCAGCAACTACGGTCAAGAGACCCAGTACTTC. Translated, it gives CASSNYGQETQYF. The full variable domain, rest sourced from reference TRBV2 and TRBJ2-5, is EPEVTQTPSHQVTQMGQEVILRCVPISNHLYFYWYRQILGQKVEFLVSFYNNEISEKSEIFDDQFSVERPDGSNFTLKIRSTKLEDSAMYFCASSNYGQETQYFGPGTRLLVL.

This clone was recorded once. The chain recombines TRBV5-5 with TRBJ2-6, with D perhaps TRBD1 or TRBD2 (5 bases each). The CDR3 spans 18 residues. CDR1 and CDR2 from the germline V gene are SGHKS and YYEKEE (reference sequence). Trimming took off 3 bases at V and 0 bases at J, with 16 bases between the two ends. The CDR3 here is CASSSYRDASSGANVLTF. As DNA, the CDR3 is TGTGCCAGCAGCTCTTACCGGGACGCGAGCTCTGGGGCCAACGTCCTGACTTTC.

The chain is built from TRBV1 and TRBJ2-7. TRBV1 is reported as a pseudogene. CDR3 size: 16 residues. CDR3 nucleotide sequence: TGCACCAGCAGCCAAAGACACGGGGGCCCCCGAGACGAGCAGTACTTC. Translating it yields CTSSQRHGGPRDEQYF.

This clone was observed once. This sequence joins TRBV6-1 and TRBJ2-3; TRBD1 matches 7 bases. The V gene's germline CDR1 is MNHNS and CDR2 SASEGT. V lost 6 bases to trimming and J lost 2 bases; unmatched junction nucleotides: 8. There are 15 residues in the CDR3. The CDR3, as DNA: TGTGCCAGCAGGTCCCGGGACAGAATCACAGATACGCAGTATTTT. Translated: CASRSRDRITDTQYF.

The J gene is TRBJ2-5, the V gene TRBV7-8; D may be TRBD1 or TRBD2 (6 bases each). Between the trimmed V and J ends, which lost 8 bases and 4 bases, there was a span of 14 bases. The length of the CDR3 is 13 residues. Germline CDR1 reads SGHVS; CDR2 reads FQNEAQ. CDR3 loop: CASGRGGGETQYF. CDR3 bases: TGTGCCAGCGGAAGAGGGGGAGGAGAGACCCAGTACTTC.

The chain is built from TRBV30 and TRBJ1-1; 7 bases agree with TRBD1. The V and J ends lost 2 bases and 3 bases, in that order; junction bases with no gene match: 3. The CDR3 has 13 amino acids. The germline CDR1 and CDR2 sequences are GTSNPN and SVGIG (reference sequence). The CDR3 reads CAWSNRGHTEAFF. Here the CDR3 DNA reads TGTGCCTGGAGTAATAGGGGGCACACTGAAGCTTTCTTT.

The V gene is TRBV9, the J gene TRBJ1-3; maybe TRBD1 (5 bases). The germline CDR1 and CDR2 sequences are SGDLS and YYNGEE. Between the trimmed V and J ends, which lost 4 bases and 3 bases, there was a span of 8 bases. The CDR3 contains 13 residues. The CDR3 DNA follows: TGTGCCAGCAGCTTCGACAGTGGAAACACCATATATTTT. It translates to CASSFDSGNTIYF.

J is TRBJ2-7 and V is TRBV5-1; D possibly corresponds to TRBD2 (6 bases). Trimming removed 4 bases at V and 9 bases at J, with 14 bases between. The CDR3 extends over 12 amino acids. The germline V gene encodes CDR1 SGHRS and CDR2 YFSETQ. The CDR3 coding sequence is TGCGCCAGCAGCCCTTTTGGGGAGGTGCAGTACTTC. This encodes CASSPFGEVQYF.

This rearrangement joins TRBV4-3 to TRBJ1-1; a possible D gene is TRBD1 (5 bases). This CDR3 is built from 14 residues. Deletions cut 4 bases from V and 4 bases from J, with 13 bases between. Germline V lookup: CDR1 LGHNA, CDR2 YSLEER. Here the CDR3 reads CASSLRGGGTEAFF. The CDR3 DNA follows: TGCGCCAGCAGCCTAAGGGGTGGGGGCACTGAAGCTTTCTTT.

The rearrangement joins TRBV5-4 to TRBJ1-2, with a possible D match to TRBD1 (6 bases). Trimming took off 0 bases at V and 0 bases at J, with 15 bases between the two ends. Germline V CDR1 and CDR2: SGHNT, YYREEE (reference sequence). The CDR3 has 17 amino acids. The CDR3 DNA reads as TGTGCCAGCAGCTTGGGAATGCGGGACATAACTAACTATGGCTACACCTTC. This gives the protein CASSLGMRDITNYGYTF.

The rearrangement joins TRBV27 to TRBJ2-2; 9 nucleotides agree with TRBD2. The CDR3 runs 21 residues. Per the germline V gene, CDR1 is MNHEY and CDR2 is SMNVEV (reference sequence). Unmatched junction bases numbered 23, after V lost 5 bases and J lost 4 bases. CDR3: CASSPTGIAGAYPLFTGELFF. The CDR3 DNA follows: TGTGCCAGCAGTCCCACGGGGATAGCGGGGGCATACCCCCTTTTCACCGGGGAGCTGTTTTTT.

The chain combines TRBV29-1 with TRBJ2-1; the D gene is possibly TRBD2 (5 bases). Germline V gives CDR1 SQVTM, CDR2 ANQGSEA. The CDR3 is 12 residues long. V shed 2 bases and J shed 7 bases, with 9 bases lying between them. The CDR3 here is CSVELGKNEQFF. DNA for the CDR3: TGCAGCGTTGAACTCGGGAAGAATGAGCAGTTCTTC.

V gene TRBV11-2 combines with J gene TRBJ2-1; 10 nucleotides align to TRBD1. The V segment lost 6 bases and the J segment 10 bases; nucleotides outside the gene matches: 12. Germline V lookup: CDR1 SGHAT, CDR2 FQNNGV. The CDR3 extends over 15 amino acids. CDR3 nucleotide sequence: TGTGCCAGCAGTTTCCCAGTGACAGGGGGCAAGGAGCAGTTCTTC. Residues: CASSFPVTGGKEQFF.

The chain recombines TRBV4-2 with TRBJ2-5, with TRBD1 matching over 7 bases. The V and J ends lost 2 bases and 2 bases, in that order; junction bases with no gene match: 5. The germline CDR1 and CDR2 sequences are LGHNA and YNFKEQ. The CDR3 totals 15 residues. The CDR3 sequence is CASSQNGQAQETQYF. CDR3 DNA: TGTGCCAGCAGCCAAAATGGACAGGCGCAAGAGACCCAGTACTTC.

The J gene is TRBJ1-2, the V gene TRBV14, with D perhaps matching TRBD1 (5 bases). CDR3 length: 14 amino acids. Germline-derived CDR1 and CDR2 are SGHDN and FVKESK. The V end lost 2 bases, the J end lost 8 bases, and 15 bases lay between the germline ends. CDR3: CASSQWDGSKGYTF. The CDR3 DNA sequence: TGTGCCAGCAGCCAATGGGACGGCTCTAAGGGCTACACCTTC.

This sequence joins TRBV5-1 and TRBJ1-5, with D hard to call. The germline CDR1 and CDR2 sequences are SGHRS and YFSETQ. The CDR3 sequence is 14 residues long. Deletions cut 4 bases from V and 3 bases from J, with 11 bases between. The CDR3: CASSPDGYNQPQHF. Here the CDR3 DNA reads TGCGCCAGCAGCCCCGACGGTTACAATCAGCCCCAGCATTTT.

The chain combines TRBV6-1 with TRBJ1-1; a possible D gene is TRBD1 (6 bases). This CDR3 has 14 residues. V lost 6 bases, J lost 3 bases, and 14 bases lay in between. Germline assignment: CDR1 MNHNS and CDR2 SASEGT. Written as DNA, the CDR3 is TGTGCCAGCAGCGAGACAGGAGGGGACACTGAAGCTTTCTTT. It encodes CASSETGGDTEAFF.

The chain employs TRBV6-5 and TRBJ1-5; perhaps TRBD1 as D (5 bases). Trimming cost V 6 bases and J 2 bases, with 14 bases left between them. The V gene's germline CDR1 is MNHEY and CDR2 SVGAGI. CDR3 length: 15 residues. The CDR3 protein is CASSPGRGGNQPQHF. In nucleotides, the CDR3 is TGTGCCAGCAGCCCCGGGAGGGGTGGCAATCAGCCCCAGCATTTT.

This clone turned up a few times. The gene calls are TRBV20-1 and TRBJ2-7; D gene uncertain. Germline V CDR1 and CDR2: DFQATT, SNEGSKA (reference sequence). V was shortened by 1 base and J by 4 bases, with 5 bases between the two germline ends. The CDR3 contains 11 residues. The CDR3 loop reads CSARGPYEQYF. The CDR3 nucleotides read TGCAGTGCTAGAGGACCTTACGAGCAGTACTTC.